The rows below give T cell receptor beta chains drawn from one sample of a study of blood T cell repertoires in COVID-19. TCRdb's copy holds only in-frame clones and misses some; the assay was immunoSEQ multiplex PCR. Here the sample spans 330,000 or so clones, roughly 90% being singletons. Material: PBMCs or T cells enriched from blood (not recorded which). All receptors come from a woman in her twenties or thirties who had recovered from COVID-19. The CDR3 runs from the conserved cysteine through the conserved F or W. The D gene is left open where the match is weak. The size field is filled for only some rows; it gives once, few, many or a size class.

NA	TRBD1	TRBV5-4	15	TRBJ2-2	TGTGCCAGCAGCTCGGGGACAGGGGACACCGGGGAGCTGTTTTTT	CASSSGTGDTGELFF
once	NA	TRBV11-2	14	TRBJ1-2	TGTGCCAGCAGCTTAGGGGGCACTCATTATGGCTACACCTTC	CASSLGGTHYGYTF
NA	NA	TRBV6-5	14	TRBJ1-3	TGTGCCAGCAGTATGGACAGAGCCAGAAACACCATATATTTT	CASSMDRARNTIYF
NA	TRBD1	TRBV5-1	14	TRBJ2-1	TGCGCCAGCAGCTTGTTGGACAGGGGGAATGAGCAGTTCTTC	CASSLLDRGNEQFF
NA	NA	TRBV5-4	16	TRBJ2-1	TGTGCCAGCAGCCCTCGATCCCAAAGACTGTACAATGAGCAGTTCTTC	CASSPRSQRLYNEQFF
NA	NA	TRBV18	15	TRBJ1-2	TGTGCCAGCTCACCACCGGCCGGGAAGAACTATGGCTACACCTTC	CASSPPAGKNYGYTF
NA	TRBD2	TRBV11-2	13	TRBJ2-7	TGTGCCAGCAGCCTCGGGACTAGTGGCGAGCAGTACTTC	CASSLGTSGEQYF
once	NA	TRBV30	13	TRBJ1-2	TGTGCCTGTAACCGACAGGCCCCATATGGCTACACCTTC	CACNRQAPYGYTF
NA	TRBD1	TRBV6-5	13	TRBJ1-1	TGTGCCAGCAGAGGACAGGGCAGGACTGAAGCTTTCTTT	CASRGQGRTEAFF
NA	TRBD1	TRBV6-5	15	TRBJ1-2	TGTGCCAGCAGTTACCTCGGGACAGGGGACGGCGGCTACACCTTC	CASSYLGTGDGGYTF
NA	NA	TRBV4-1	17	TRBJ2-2	TGCGCCAGCAGCCACCCTACGGACTTACACAACACCGGGGAGCTGTTTTTT	CASSHPTDLHNTGELFF
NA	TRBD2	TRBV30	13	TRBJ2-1	TGTGCCTGGAACCAGCGGGGGTACAATGAGCAGTTCTTC	CAWNQRGYNEQFF
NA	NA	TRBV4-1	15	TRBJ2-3	TGCGCCAGCAGCCCAGAACGAGGTTACACAGATACGCAGTATTTT	CASSPERGYTDTQYF
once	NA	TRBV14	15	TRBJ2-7	TGTGCCAGCAGCCAAGTGGGGCCGGGTGGCGGCGAGCAGTACTTC	CASSQVGPGGGEQYF
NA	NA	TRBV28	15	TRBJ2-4	TGTGCCAGCGGTGCGGAGCGACTAGCCAAAAACATTCAGTACTTC	CASGAERLAKNIQYF
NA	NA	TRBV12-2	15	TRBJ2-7	TGTGCAAGTCGCACTAGTGGGACAGGGACCTACGAGCAGTACTTC	CASRTSGTGTYEQYF
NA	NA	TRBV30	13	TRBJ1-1	TGTGCCTGGAGTTTTGCGGTGAACACTGAAGCTTTCTTT	CAWSFAVNTEAFF